These 14 T cell receptor beta chains were sequenced from one sample in a study of CD8 T cells in ankylosing spondylitis. Whole-study findings and limits: Seemingly distinctive of ankylosing spondylitis blood was a TCR beta motif formed by eight highly homologous variants.

No antigens are known for them. TCRdb called the 5' RACE reads again in MiXCR, with one record for every CDR3 protein. The sample holds roughly 350,000 distinct CDR3 sequences, under 8.5% seen once. Sequencing used blood, either unsorted or a sorted T cell fraction (not recorded which). Source of these receptors: a male donor with ankylosing spondylitis.

Many counts were recorded for this clonotype. The V gene is TRBV29-1, the J gene TRBJ2-2, with 11 bases matching TRBD2. V shed 0 bases, J shed 7 bases, and the junction held 7 bases outside the gene matches. The CDR3 extends over 16 amino acids. Germline CDR1 reads SQVTM; CDR2 reads ANQGSEA. CDR3 sequence: CSVEDLAGGGGGELFF. CDR3 nucleotide sequence: TGCAGCGTTGAAGATCTAGCGGGGGGAGGTGGCGGGGAGCTGTTTTTT.

The chain is built from TRBV5-1 and TRBJ2-6; perhaps TRBD1 as D (5 bases). Germline CDR1 reads SGHRS; CDR2 reads YFSETQ. CDR3 length: 16 residues. Trimming shortened V by 1 base and J by 2 bases, and 10 bases separated the two germline ends. The CDR3 DNA follows: TGCGCCAGCAGCTTGACTACAGGCACTGGGGCCAACGTCCTGACTTTC. It is translated as CASSLTTGTGANVLTF.

This clonotype has only a few counts. The rearrangement uses TRBV12-3 or TRBV12-4 and TRBJ2-2; a weak D match, TRBD2 (6 bases). The CDR3 consists of 15 residues. Trimming removed 5 bases from V and 5 bases from J, with 15 bases in between. The CDR3, as DNA: TGTGCCAGCAGTCTCGGACTATTTGAAACCGGGGAGCTGTTTTTT. Translated: CASSLGLFETGELFF.

CDR3 sequence: CSAANFYEQYF. DNA of the CDR3: TGCAGTGCTGCTAACTTCTACGAGCAGTACTTC. This chain links TRBV20-1 with TRBJ2-7, with D hard to call. Trimming removed 5 bases at V and 3 bases at J, with 8 bases between. This CDR3 has 11 residues. From germline, CDR1 is DFQATT and CDR2 SNEGSKA (reference sequence).

J is TRBJ1-2 and V is TRBV29-1; a weak D match, TRBD1 (5 bases). Germline V gene lookup returns CDR1 SQVTM and CDR2 ANQGSEA. Trimming shortened V by 2 bases and J by 4 bases, and 14 bases separated the two germline ends. The CDR3 length is 14 residues. CDR3 sequence reads: CSVERGQGGYGYTF. The CDR3 DNA reads TGCAGCGTTGAACGGGGCCAGGGAGGCTATGGCTACACCTTC.

This clonotype was picked up a small number of times. The chain combines TRBV19 with TRBJ2-7; tentative D call: TRBD2 (6 bases). The CDR3 runs 14 residues. CDR1 LNHDA and CDR2 SQIVND come from the germline V gene (reference sequence). V lost 3 bases to trimming and J lost 3 bases, with 12 bases between them. The DNA for the CDR3 is TGTGCCAGTAGTATTTTTTCGGGAGACTACGAGCAGTACTTC. It yields the protein CASSIFSGDYEQYF.

V and J are TRBV5-1 and TRBJ2-7; D is perhaps TRBD2 (6 bases). The CDR3 loop spans 13 amino acids. Germline CDR1 SGHRS, CDR2 YFSETQ. Trimming left V 0 bases short and J 7 bases short, with 11 bases between. The CDR3 reads CASSLGGGEEQYF. Here the CDR3 DNA reads TGCGCCAGCAGCTTGGGGGGCGGGGAGGAGCAGTACTTC.

CDR3 DNA sequence: TGTGCCAGCAGTTACGGTACAGCGGGCGTGGGAGAGACCCAGTACTTC. Translating gives CASSYGTAGVGETQYF. The genes are TRBV6-2 or TRBV6-3 and TRBJ2-5; a possible D gene is TRBD2 (6 bases). V was clipped by 2 bases and J by 4 bases, with 17 bases between them. The CDR3 spans 16 residues. Germline V gene sequence: CDR1 MNHEY, CDR2 SVGEGT.

This chain joins TRBV11-3 and TRBJ2-7; TRBD2 matches 11 bases. Germline values: CDR1 SGHNT, CDR2 YENEEA. The CDR3 runs to 14 residues. The junction had 8 bases not matched to a gene; V was cut back by 6 bases and J by 7 bases. The CDR3 loop reads CASSGSGRAKEQYF. CDR3 nucleotide sequence: TGTGCCAGCAGTGGTAGCGGGAGGGCTAAGGAGCAGTACTTC.

This clonotype was found a few times. The gene calls are TRBV29-1 and TRBJ2-7; 10 bases fit TRBD2. Germline loops: CDR1 SQVTM, CDR2 ANQGSEA. J was trimmed by 6 bases and V by 4 bases; bases with no gene match: 6. This CDR3 is 13 amino acids long. The CDR3 sequence: CSVAASGSSEQYF. The CDR3 DNA reads TGCAGCGTTGCGGCTAGCGGGAGCTCCGAGCAGTACTTC.

This clonotype was seen a handful of times. The gene calls are TRBV18 and TRBJ1-5; D is uncertain. V lost 3 bases and J lost 4, with 10 bases in between. Per germline, CDR1 KGHSH and CDR2 LQKENI. The CDR3 sequence is 14 residues long. This chain's CDR3 is CASSPLDTNQPQHF. The DNA of the CDR3 is TGTGCCAGCTCACCCCTCGACACAAATCAGCCCCAGCATTTT. The full variable domain, completed using reference TRBV18 and TRBJ1-5, is NAGVMQNPRHLVRRRGQEARLRCSPMKGHSHVYWYRQLPEEGLKFMVYLQKENIIDESGMPKERFSAEFPKEGPSILRIQQVVRGDSAAYFCASSPLDTNQPQHFGDGTRLSIL.

The table lists this clonotype with many counts. The rearrangement joins TRBV10-3 to TRBJ1-1, with D possibly matching TRBD1 (5 bases). V was cut by 6 bases and J by 4 bases, with 18 bases left in between. This CDR3 is built from 15 residues. CDR1 is ENHRY and CDR2 is SYGVKD in the germline V gene. The CDR3 DNA sequence: TGTGCCATCAGGGACAAAGGGGAGATAGGCACTGAAGCTTTCTTT. Its protein is CAIRDKGEIGTEAFF.

This clonotype was recorded a few times. This chain connects TRBV7-2 to TRBJ2-1; D might be TRBD1 or TRBD2, each matching 6 bases. The ends were cut back, 3 bases at V and 1 base at J, with 10 bases in the middle. Per germline, CDR1 SGHTA and CDR2 FQGNSA. The CDR3 runs to 15 residues. CDR3 loop: CASSFGGQSYNEQFF. The DNA of the CDR3 is TGTGCCAGCAGCTTCGGGGGCCAATCCTACAATGAGCAGTTCTTC.

V is TRBV20-1 and J is TRBJ2-5, with TRBD1 matching over 8 bases. V shed 4 bases and J 2 bases; nucleotides not matched to a gene: 9. CDR1 is DFQATT and CDR2 is SNEGSKA in the germline V gene (reference sequence). The CDR3 extends over 15 amino acids. CDR3 sequence (DNA): TGCAGTGCTACCACCCCCAGGGGGCGACAAGAGACCCAGTACTTC. This gives the protein CSATTPRGRQETQYF.